This is a list of T cell receptor beta chains from one sample in a study of cytomegalovirus exposure and HLA in healthy donors. Repertoires were generated with immunoSEQ multiplex PCR, while TCRdb's copy carries only in-frame clones and drops some. The table lists 150,000 to 200,000 clones, about 80% of them singletons. Sequencing was performed on PBMCs. The receptors come from a woman in her 30s in good health and CMV-seronegative. Each CDR3 is given with its conserved first and last residue. Fields, in order: clone size, D gene, V gene, J gene, CDR3 DNA, CDR3 protein. D genes are given only for firm matches. Size tells how often a clone was seen (once, few, many) or the class of an expanded clone, and some rows leave it out.

>.|.|TRBV28|TRBJ2-3
TGTGCCAGCAGTTACGCAGGGGCCGGCACAGATACGCAGTATTTT
CASSYAGAGTDTQYF
>.|.|TRBV5-1|TRBJ2-7
TGCGCCAGCAGCCCCTATACAGGGACCGAGCCCGAGCAGTACTTC
CASSPYTGTEPEQYF
>.|.|TRBV7-9|TRBJ2-2
TGTGCCAGCAGCTTAATTTCCGGGGGTGCCGGGGAGCTGTTTTTT
CASSLISGGAGELFF
>.|TRBD1|TRBV6-1|TRBJ1-5
TGTGCCAGCAGTGTAACAGGGGAAGAGCCCCAGCATTTT
CASSVTGEEPQHF
>.|TRBD2|TRBV4-3|TRBJ2-1
TGCGCCAGCAGCCAAGGACTAGCGGGGGGGTACAATGAGCAGTTCTTC
CASSQGLAGGYNEQFF
>.|TRBD2|TRBV27|TRBJ2-7
TGTGCCAGCAGTTTAGCTAACCTGCGGGGGGCTTCCTACGAGCAGTACTTC
CASSLANLRGASYEQYF
>.|.|TRBV5-1|TRBJ2-1
TGCGCCAGCAGCCCCGGGGGGCAGGACAATGAGCAGTTCTTC
CASSPGGQDNEQFF
>.|TRBD2|TRBV6-5|TRBJ2-7
TGTGCCAGCAGTTCAAAAAACCAAGCGGGAGGGGGCGAGCAGTACTTC
CASSSKNQAGGGEQYF
>.|TRBD2|TRBV10-1|TRBJ2-7
TGCGCCAGCAGCAGCTCTAGCGGGGGGACCGAGCAGTACTTC
CASSSSSGGTEQYF
>.|.|TRBV29-1|TRBJ2-2
TGCAGCGTTGTAGGTGGGAGTACCGGGGAGCTGTTTTTT
CSVVGGSTGELFF
>few|TRBD1|TRBV28|TRBJ2-7
TGTGCCAGCAGTCCGCCGGGACAGGCTTCGAGAGACGAGCAGTACTTC
CASSPPGQASRDEQYF
>.|.|TRBV7-2|TRBJ2-1
TGTGCCAGCAGCTTAGTCACGAGGGATCTCGATGAGCAGTTCTTC
CASSLVTRDLDEQFF
>.|.|TRBV6-5|TRBJ1-2
TGTGCCAGCAGTTACGGGCGGCAGGGTGGGGGCTACACCTTC
CASSYGRQGGGYTF
>.|TRBD2|TRBV7-8|TRBJ2-1
TGTGCCAGCAGCTTAGCGTCGCTAGCGGCTCTCTTGAATGAGCAGTTCTTC
CASSLASLAALLNEQFF
>.|.|TRBV27|TRBJ2-5
TGTGCCAGCATCAAAAGGGTGGGGAGTTACCAAGAGACCCAGTACTTC
CASIKRVGSYQETQYF
>.|.|TRBV12-5|TRBJ2-5
TGTGCTAGTGGTCCTACCGAAGAGACCCAGTACTTC
CASGPTEETQYF
>.|.|TRBV9|TRBJ2-5
TGTGCCAGCAGCGGAGGCTATCAAGAGACCCAGTACTTC
CASSGGYQETQYF
>.|.|TRBV16|TRBJ1-1
TGTGCCAGCAGCCAGGAAGCGGCAAGAGTCTCTGAAGCTTTCTTT
CASSQEAARVSEAFF
>.|.|TRBV6-6|TRBJ2-1
TGTGCCAGCAGTTACTCGAGTGCCTACAATGAGCAGTTCTTC
CASSYSSAYNEQFF
>.|.|TRBV6-5|TRBJ2-1
TGTGCCAGCAGTTACTCTCTAGCTCCTAATGAGCAGTTCTTC
CASSYSLAPNEQFF
>.|.|TRBV7-9|TRBJ1-2
TGTGCCAGCAGCTTTGGCTCTAGGGGGAACTATGGCTACACCTTC
CASSFGSRGNYGYTF
>few|TRBD2|TRBV30|TRBJ2-7
TGTGCCTGGAGTGTACTAGCGGGTTCCTACGAGCAGTACTTC
CAWSVLAGSYEQYF
>few|.|TRBV15|TRBJ2-5
TGTGCCACCAGCGGAGTTCCCTTGACTAGTCCTCAAGAGACCCAGTACTTC
CATSGVPLTSPQETQYF
>.|TRBD1|TRBV5-1|TRBJ2-3
TGCGCCAGCAGCGCGGACAGGGGCCCACAACACAGCACAGATACGCAGTATTTT
CASSADRGPQHSTDTQYF
>.|.|TRBV5-1|TRBJ1-5
TGCGCCAGCAGTTTTGAACAGAGAGACAATCAGCCCCAGCATTTT
CASSFEQRDNQPQHF
>.|TRBD1|TRBV5-4|TRBJ1-2
TGTGCCAGCAGCTTTGCAGGGGGTGGCTATGGCTACACCTTC
CASSFAGGGYGYTF
>.|.|TRBV7-6|TRBJ2-7
TGTGCCAGCAGCCTCCGGACTGGCGTGAGCTACGAGCAGTACTTC
CASSLRTGVSYEQYF
>.|.|TRBV7-2|TRBJ2-7
TGTGCCAGCAGCTCAAACCCGGAGGTCCCCTACGAGCAGTACTTC
CASSSNPEVPYEQYF
>.|.|TRBV11-2|TRBJ1-4
TGTGCCAGCAGCTTAGGGGGGAGGGGCGCGGGCGAAAAACTGTTTTTT
CASSLGGRGAGEKLFF
>.|TRBD2|TRBV28|TRBJ2-5
TGTGCCAGCAGCGCCGGTACGGGACTAGCGGGGAAAGAGACCCAGTACTTC
CASSAGTGLAGKETQYF
>once|.|TRBV19|TRBJ2-2
TGTGCCAGTAGTTTCTCGGGACAGAACACCGGGGAGCTGTTTTTT
CASSFSGQNTGELFF
>.|.|TRBV10-3|TRBJ2-3
TGTGCCATCAGCGCTCTTCTAGGAGAAGATACGCAGTATTTT
CAISALLGEDTQYF
>.|TRBD1|TRBV28|TRBJ2-7
TGTGCCAGCAGGGAATTAGGGGGCGCATCCTACGAGCAGTACTTC
CASRELGGASYEQYF
>.|.|TRBV4-1|TRBJ2-5
TGCGCCAGCAGCCAAGCTTACGACCAGGGTCTGCAGACCCAGTACTTC
CASSQAYDQGLQTQYF
>once|TRBD2|TRBV27|TRBJ2-1
TGTGCCAGCCTAGCGGCGTCCTACAATGAGCAGTTCTTC
CASLAASYNEQFF
>.|.|TRBV4-3|TRBJ1-2
TGCGCCAGCAGCCAAGATGCATGGGCAAACTATGGCTACACCTTC
CASSQDAWANYGYTF